Listed below are T cell receptor beta chains from one sample, sequenced in a study of blood T cell repertoires in COVID-19. Profiling relied on immunoSEQ multiplex PCR, and the TCRdb table lists in-frame clones only, not all of them. The sample carries under 300,000 clones, 80% to 90% recorded once. Sequencing was carried out using peripheral blood. Source of these receptors: a woman in her seventies with acute or convalescent COVID-19. The CDR3 runs from the conserved cysteine through the conserved F or W. D genes are given only for firm matches. Not every row has a clone size; where given, it reads once, few, many or a size class.

D gene: NA; clone size: NA; CDR3 length: 14; V gene: TRBV5-4; CDR3 protein: CASSLLGASDTQYF
D gene: NA; clone size: NA; CDR3 length: 14; V gene: TRBV10-3; CDR3 protein: CAISVKTESTEAFF
D gene: NA; clone size: NA; CDR3 length: 15; V gene: TRBV7-6; CDR3 protein: CASSAGLQNTGELFF
D gene: TRBD1; clone size: NA; CDR3 length: 14; V gene: TRBV7-6; CDR3 protein: CASSSRQGAGGYTF
D gene: TRBD1; clone size: NA; CDR3 length: 15; V gene: TRBV14; CDR3 protein: CASSQEETGNSPLHF
D gene: TRBD2; clone size: NA; CDR3 length: 15; V gene: TRBV4-2; CDR3 protein: CASSQDQRGEDIQYF
D gene: NA; clone size: NA; CDR3 length: 15; V gene: TRBV5-1; CDR3 protein: CASSIWGGHNSPLHF
D gene: NA; clone size: NA; CDR3 length: 11; V gene: TRBV19; CDR3 protein: CATTDSGEQYF
D gene: TRBD1; clone size: once; CDR3 length: 17; V gene: TRBV4-2; CDR3 protein: CASSQPGQGWDNSPLHF
D gene: NA; clone size: NA; CDR3 length: 15; V gene: TRBV4-1; CDR3 protein: CASSLETGENYGYTF
D gene: NA; clone size: NA; CDR3 length: 15; V gene: TRBV6-1; CDR3 protein: CASSETGDGADTQYF
D gene: NA; clone size: NA; CDR3 length: 15; V gene: TRBV5-1; CDR3 protein: CASSLAGRVDEKLFF
D gene: NA; clone size: NA; CDR3 length: 12; V gene: TRBV29-1; CDR3 protein: CSVGGGGKTQYF
D gene: NA; clone size: few; CDR3 length: 14; V gene: TRBV10-3; CDR3 protein: CAISGGGANQPQHF
D gene: NA; clone size: few; CDR3 length: 14; V gene: TRBV3-1/TRBV3-2; CDR3 protein: CASSQDLRTAGAFF
D gene: NA; clone size: once; CDR3 length: 13; V gene: TRBV12-3/TRBV12-4; CDR3 protein: CVSTSTAANTIYF
D gene: NA; clone size: NA; CDR3 length: 11; V gene: TRBV25-1; CDR3 protein: CASGYRDGYTF
D gene: NA; clone size: NA; CDR3 length: 16; V gene: TRBV3-1/TRBV3-2; CDR3 protein: CASSQSWAGSGNTIYF
D gene: NA; clone size: NA; CDR3 length: 12; V gene: TRBV2; CDR3 protein: CASSGQDEKLFF
D gene: TRBD1; clone size: NA; CDR3 length: 13; V gene: TRBV5-1; CDR3 protein: CASSPGGRTEAFF
D gene: TRBD2; clone size: NA; CDR3 length: 16; V gene: TRBV11-2; CDR3 protein: CASSHKRGSNTGELFF
D gene: NA; clone size: NA; CDR3 length: 17; V gene: TRBV7-9; CDR3 protein: CASSPGGIGARDTEAFF
D gene: NA; clone size: once; CDR3 length: 15; V gene: TRBV5-5; CDR3 protein: CASSLAPDSGYGYTF
D gene: NA; clone size: once; CDR3 length: 15; V gene: TRBV5-4; CDR3 protein: CASSLAPSQGRGYTF
D gene: NA; clone size: NA; CDR3 length: 16; V gene: TRBV5-6; CDR3 protein: CASSGGLRSGYNEQFF
D gene: TRBD1; clone size: NA; CDR3 length: 17; V gene: TRBV12-5; CDR3 protein: CASGLDTLQGSNYGYTF
D gene: TRBD1; clone size: once; CDR3 length: 16; V gene: TRBV5-1; CDR3 protein: CASSSGTGGVGETQYF
D gene: NA; clone size: NA; CDR3 length: 14; V gene: TRBV11-2; CDR3 protein: CASSLDRRGLGYTF
D gene: NA; clone size: NA; CDR3 length: 12; V gene: TRBV30; CDR3 protein: CAWSSTGYGYTF
D gene: NA; clone size: once; CDR3 length: 13; V gene: TRBV3-1/TRBV3-2; CDR3 protein: CASSRGGNTEAFF
D gene: TRBD1; clone size: NA; CDR3 length: 15; V gene: TRBV3-1/TRBV3-2; CDR3 protein: CASSLGGTGNYGYTF
D gene: TRBD2; clone size: NA; CDR3 length: 19; V gene: TRBV4-1; CDR3 protein: CASSQGWAGTSGQAYEQYF
D gene: NA; clone size: NA; CDR3 length: 14; V gene: TRBV7-9; CDR3 protein: CASSPGQTQSPLHF
D gene: TRBD2; clone size: NA; CDR3 length: 17; V gene: TRBV27; CDR3 protein: CASSLGPSGGIGETQYF
D gene: TRBD1; clone size: few; CDR3 length: 16; V gene: TRBV11-2; CDR3 protein: CASSFGVRTGDTEAFF
D gene: NA; clone size: NA; CDR3 length: 16; V gene: TRBV4-2; CDR3 protein: CASSQEAAVLNSPLHF
D gene: TRBD2; clone size: NA; CDR3 length: 17; V gene: TRBV5-4; CDR3 protein: CASSLASGGIPYNEQFF
D gene: NA; clone size: NA; CDR3 length: 15; V gene: TRBV9; CDR3 protein: CASSVGGGPVNEQFF
D gene: NA; clone size: NA; CDR3 length: 14; V gene: TRBV2; CDR3 protein: CASSEAGGNQPQHF
D gene: NA; clone size: NA; CDR3 length: 14; V gene: TRBV7-6; CDR3 protein: CASAVKSGNQPQHF
D gene: TRBD1; clone size: NA; CDR3 length: 14; V gene: TRBV19; CDR3 protein: CASHFGQGGYGYTF
D gene: NA; clone size: once; CDR3 length: 13; V gene: TRBV7-3; CDR3 protein: CASSLQASTEAFF
D gene: NA; clone size: NA; CDR3 length: 17; V gene: TRBV6-1; CDR3 protein: CASSVRDKLLFKNGYTF
D gene: NA; clone size: NA; CDR3 length: 14; V gene: TRBV5-6; CDR3 protein: CASSLVQATGELFF
D gene: TRBD1; clone size: NA; CDR3 length: 15; V gene: TRBV7-8; CDR3 protein: CASSFDRGRNTEAFF
D gene: NA; clone size: NA; CDR3 length: 16; V gene: TRBV7-6; CDR3 protein: CASSLETVANTGELFF
D gene: TRBD2; clone size: NA; CDR3 length: 16; V gene: TRBV10-3; CDR3 protein: CAISESGTSGTDTQYF
D gene: NA; clone size: NA; CDR3 length: 14; V gene: TRBV19; CDR3 protein: CASSTTTSGNTIYF
D gene: NA; clone size: NA; CDR3 length: 12; V gene: TRBV13; CDR3 protein: CASSLGVGGYTF
D gene: NA; clone size: NA; CDR3 length: 15; V gene: TRBV10-3; CDR3 protein: CAISSGLGANYGYTF
D gene: TRBD2; clone size: NA; CDR3 length: 16; V gene: TRBV7-2; CDR3 protein: CASSDSLAGDKNIQYF
D gene: TRBD1; clone size: few; CDR3 length: 15; V gene: TRBV6-5; CDR3 protein: CASMRDRVFRTEAFF
D gene: TRBD1; clone size: NA; CDR3 length: 14; V gene: TRBV18; CDR3 protein: CASSPGQANTEAFF
D gene: NA; clone size: NA; CDR3 length: 14; V gene: TRBV7-9; CDR3 protein: CASSVRRGQETQYF
D gene: TRBD1; clone size: NA; CDR3 length: 14; V gene: TRBV6-1; CDR3 protein: CASSEGTGVEKLFF
D gene: NA; clone size: NA; CDR3 length: 15; V gene: TRBV3-1/TRBV3-2; CDR3 protein: CASSLNTGNNEKLFF
D gene: NA; clone size: NA; CDR3 length: 17; V gene: TRBV9; CDR3 protein: CASSVALDGGSGETQYF
D gene: NA; clone size: NA; CDR3 length: 14; V gene: TRBV2; CDR3 protein: CAAAGPPMNTEAFF
D gene: NA; clone size: NA; CDR3 length: 17; V gene: TRBV18; CDR3 protein: CASSPRNTGVITGELFF